A single sample is the source of the 28 T cell receptor beta chains below, sequenced in a study of T cells in tuberculosis (dated by TCRdb to 2017 to 2018). Preparation of the library involved the immunoSEQ multiplex PCR assay. Drawn from immuneACCESS, this table holds only the in-frame rearrangements with V and J called that TCRdb kept. Clones are partly lost; checked studies trace under half to an unresolved V gene and leave the rest unexplained. In this sample the table shows tens of thousands of clones, 93% of which occur a single time. Clones ranked in the top ten supply about 10% of the sample. The time point label on this specimen signifies: new active TB diagnosis, blood taken before or within 7 days of starting treatment. The sample in question was PBMCs, obtained at tuberculosis diagnosis. The receptor set was obtained from an adult with tuberculosis.

In this sample, this clone turned up a few times. J is TRBJ1-6 and V is TRBV19; 9 bases agree with TRBD1. The CDR3 covers 14 residues. The germline V gene has CDR1 LNHDA and CDR2 SQIVND (reference sequence). Trimming removed 5 bases from V and 10 bases from J; junction bases left unmatched: 6. The CDR3 reads CASSWGQGGSPLHF. In DNA form, the CDR3 reads TGTGCCAGTAGTTGGGGACAGGGAGGATCACCCCTCCACTTT.

This chain links TRBV5-4 with TRBJ1-2, with 8 bases that match TRBD1. CDR1 is SGHNT, CDR2 YYREEE, per germline (reference sequence). Unmatched junction bases numbered 5, after V lost 0 bases and J lost 7 bases. The CDR3 runs 14 residues. For the CDR3, the DNA is TGTGCCAGCAGCTTGGAAAACGACAGGGGTGGCTACACCTTC. Translating it yields CASSLENDRGGYTF.

The rearrangement uses TRBV2 and TRBJ1-6, with D uncertain. CDR1 SNHLY and CDR2 FYNNEI come from the germline V gene. With 5 bases removed from V and 13 bases from J, the gap between germline ends came to 9 bases. This CDR3 is built from 11 residues. As DNA, the CDR3 is TGTGCCAGCAGTCCCGGGGTGCCCCTCCACTTT. Protein: CASSPGVPLHF. Variable domain in full (rest from reference TRBV2 and TRBJ1-6): EPEVTQTPSHQVTQMGQEVILRCVPISNHLYFYWYRQILGQKVEFLVSFYNNEISEKSEIFDDQFSVERPDGSNFTLKIRSTKLEDSAMYFCASSPGVPLHFGNGTRLTVT.

This rearrangement joins TRBV7-3 to TRBJ1-1; D is perhaps TRBD1 (5 bases). The germline CDR1 and CDR2 sequences are SGHTA and FQGTGA. V lost 3 bases to trimming and J lost 0 bases, with 5 bases between them. The CDR3 is 13 amino acids. The CDR3 loop is CASSLTVNTEAFF. In DNA, the CDR3 is TGTGCCAGCAGCTTGACAGTGAACACTGAAGCTTTCTTT. The full variable domain, its missing parts supplied by reference TRBV7-3 and TRBJ1-1, is GAGVSQTPSNKVTEKGKYVELRCDPISGHTALYWYRQSLGQGPEFLIYFQGTGAADDSGLPNDRFFAVRPEGSVSTLKIQRTERGDSAVYLCASSLTVNTEAFFGQGTRLTVV.

The rearrangement links TRBV29-1 to TRBJ2-3, with 8 nucleotides matching TRBD1. Germline lookup yields CDR1 SQVTM and CDR2 ANQGSEA. This CDR3 is 15 amino acids long. Germline trimming cut 8 bases from V and 2 bases from J; bases unmatched to any gene: 12. For the CDR3, the DNA is TGCAGCATCTCGCCGGTACAGGGGGTCACAGATACGCAGTATTTT. It codes for CSISPVQGVTDTQYF.

V gene TRBV30 combines with J gene TRBJ2-1, with 9 bases aligning to TRBD2. Germline V gene data show CDR1 as GTSNPN and CDR2 as SVGIG (reference sequence). Trimming cost V 1 base and J 4 bases; bases outside gene matches: 8. The CDR3 runs 16 residues. CDR3 protein: CAWSAPGLAEYNEQFF. The CDR3 DNA reads as TGTGCCTGGAGTGCGCCGGGACTAGCCGAATACAATGAGCAGTTCTTC.

J is TRBJ1-1 and V is TRBV11-1; 11 bases agree with TRBD1. The germline CDR1 and CDR2 sequences are SGHAT and FQDESV (reference sequence). V lost 0 bases, J lost 1 base, and 4 bases stayed unmatched. CDR3 length equals 17 residues. CDR3: CASSLAAGTGGNTEAFF. The CDR3 nucleotides are TGTGCCAGCAGCTTAGCTGCCGGGACAGGGGGGAACACTGAAGCTTTCTTT.

This chain connects TRBV21-1 to TRBJ2-7; the tabulated D call, TRBD1, remains unverified against the DNA. TRBV21-1 constitutes a pseudogene. The CDR3 loop spans 15 amino acids. The CDR3 sequence is CASSKPRTGSYEQYF. The CDR3 region has the DNA TGTGCCAGCAGCAAACCCCGGACAGGTTCCTACGAGCAGTACTTC.

The V gene is TRBV5-1, the J gene TRBJ2-1; maybe TRBD1 (5 bases). The CDR3 extends over 15 amino acids. CDR1 is SGHRS and CDR2 is YFSETQ in the germline V gene. Between the trimmed V and J ends, which lost 0 bases and 0 bases, there was a span of 7 bases. The CDR3 loop reads CASSLEGDSYNEQFF. CDR3 nucleotide sequence: TGCGCCAGCAGCTTGGAAGGGGACTCCTACAATGAGCAGTTCTTC.

CDR3 in amino acids: CASSDRFSYNEQFF. CDR3 in DNA: TGTGCCAGCAGCGACAGGTTCTCATACAATGAGCAGTTCTTC. The V and J genes are TRBV2 and TRBJ2-1; a possible D gene is TRBD1 (6 bases). The CDR3 extends over 14 amino acids. Germline CDR1 is SNHLY and CDR2 is FYNNEI. Between the trimmed V and J ends, which lost 6 bases and 4 bases, there was a span of 13 bases.

This clone showed up just a few times. The V call is TRBV28, the J call TRBJ2-1, with D possibly being TRBD1 (5 bases). Per germline, CDR1 MDHEN and CDR2 SYDVKM. V lost 1 base and J 0 bases, leaving 25 bases between the germline ends. The CDR3 is made up of 21 amino acids. The CDR3 sequence: CASSLSTWGRTTPSSYNEQFF. For the CDR3, the DNA is TGTGCCAGCAGTTTATCTACGTGGGGCAGGACCACTCCCAGCTCCTACAATGAGCAGTTCTTC.

V and J are TRBV28 and TRBJ1-4; 8 nucleotides align to TRBD1. V dropped 6 bases and J dropped 6; count of bases not matched to a gene: 9. In germline, CDR1 is MDHEN, CDR2 SYDVKM. The CDR3 has 15 residues. CDR3 residues: CASRHTGGKDEKLFF. The CDR3, as DNA: TGTGCCAGCAGACACACAGGGGGTAAAGATGAAAAACTGTTTTTT. Drawing the rest from reference TRBV28 and TRBJ1-4, the complete variable domain is DVKVTQSSRYLVKRTGEKVFLECVQDMDHENMFWYRQDPGLGLRLIYFSYDVKMKEKGDIPEGYSVSREKKERFSLILESASTNQTSMYLCASRHTGGKDEKLFFGSGTQLSVL.

The chain joins TRBV18 to TRBJ2-7, with TRBD1 identical over 7 bases. The CDR3 runs 15 residues. Germline CDR1 and CDR2: KGHSH and LQKENI. V shed 5 bases, J shed 0 bases, and the junction held 7 bases outside the gene matches. CDR3 in amino acids: CASSEGQINSYEQYF. CDR3 sequence (DNA): TGTGCCAGCTCAGAGGGACAGATTAACTCCTACGAGCAGTACTTC.

This clone was found a few times. The chain has TRBV27 and TRBJ2-7; possible D gene TRBD1, 5 bases. The CDR3 extends over 16 amino acids. Per the germline V gene, CDR1 is MNHEY and CDR2 is SMNVEV (reference sequence). V was clipped by 2 bases and J by 4 bases, with 18 bases between them. CDR3 amino acids: CASSLQGVSSSYEQYF. DNA of the CDR3: TGTGCCAGCAGTTTACAAGGGGTTAGCTCCTCGTACGAGCAGTACTTC.

This sequence joins TRBV27 and TRBJ2-7; the match to TRBD2 covers 8 bases. The CDR3 spans 14 residues. Germline V gene data show CDR1 as MNHEY and CDR2 as SMNVEV (reference sequence). V lost 2 bases to trimming and J lost 6 bases; unmatched junction nucleotides: 6. CDR3 amino acids: CASSLSAGGSEQYF. The CDR3 nucleotides read TGTGCCAGCAGTTTAAGTGCGGGAGGAAGCGAGCAGTACTTC.

The rearrangement joins TRBV18 to TRBJ2-7; 12 bases line up with TRBD1. The CDR3 contains 15 residues. Germline V gives CDR1 KGHSH, CDR2 LQKENI. Germline trimming cut 0 bases from V and 4 bases from J; bases unmatched to any gene: 1. The CDR3 region has the DNA TGTGCCAGCTCACCACCGGGACAGGGGGCGTACGAGCAGTACTTC. This sequence encodes CASSPPGQGAYEQYF.

This sequence joins TRBV5-1 and TRBJ2-5; tentative D call: TRBD2 (6 bases). V lost 1 base and J 5 bases, leaving 12 bases between the germline ends. The CDR3 length is 14 residues. The germline V gene has CDR1 SGHRS and CDR2 YFSETQ. The DNA for the CDR3 is TGCGCCAGCAGCTTGTCGCGGGGTTGGGAGACCCAGTACTTC. Amino acids: CASSLSRGWETQYF. Full variable domain (missing parts from reference TRBV5-1 and TRBJ2-5): KAGVTQTPRYLIKTRGQQVTLSCSPISGHRSVSWYQQTPGQGLQFLFEYFSETQRNKGNFPGRFSGRQFSNSRSEMNVSTLELGDSALYLCASSLSRGWETQYFGPGTRLLVL.

This clone is termed medium-sized. V usage is TRBV5-4 and J usage is TRBJ1-2, with D unresolved. The length of the CDR3 is 14 residues. Germline lookup yields CDR1 SGHNT and CDR2 YYREEE (reference sequence). With 9 bases removed from V and 4 bases from J, the gap between germline ends came to 19 bases. CDR3 region: CAILRKEGTYGYTF. The CDR3 DNA reads TGTGCCATCTTAAGAAAGGAGGGAACCTATGGCTACACCTTC.

The table lists this clone with a count of one. The genes are TRBV27 and TRBJ1-1, with a weak D call TRBD1 (5 bases). Looked up from germline, CDR1 is MNHEY and CDR2 is SMNVEV (reference sequence). The CDR3 totals 12 residues. V was clipped by 2 bases and J by 13 bases, with 14 bases between them. CDR3 residues: CASSLVLGEDFF. The DNA of the CDR3 is TGTGCCAGCAGTTTAGTTCTAGGGGAGGATTTCTTT.

The rearrangement links TRBV4-1 to TRBJ2-7; possible D gene TRBD2, 6 bases. The germline V gene has CDR1 MGHRA and CDR2 YSYEKL. This CDR3 has 15 residues. Trimming shortened V by 4 bases and J by 3 bases, and 16 bases separated the two germline ends. This CDR3 is CASSLYLEGNYEQYF. The CDR3 nucleotides read TGCGCCAGCAGCCTATACCTGGAGGGAAACTACGAGCAGTACTTC.

This chain connects TRBV2 to TRBJ2-7, with 8 positions matching TRBD1. With 0 bases clipped from V and 2 bases from J, the junction kept 6 bases outside the gene matches. CDR1 and CDR2 from the germline V gene are SNHLY and FYNNEI. The CDR3 spans 16 residues. CDR3 sequence reads: CASSEAQDRVAYEQYF. The CDR3 coding sequence is TGTGCCAGCAGTGAAGCGCAGGACAGGGTTGCCTACGAGCAGTACTTC.

V is TRBV6-1 and J is TRBJ2-5, with 9 positions matching TRBD2. V was pared by 3 bases and J by 4 bases, with 3 bases of the junction left unmatched. Germline-derived CDR1 and CDR2 are MNHNS and SASEGT. The length of the CDR3 is 14 residues. In nucleotides, the CDR3 is TGTGCCAGCAGTGATGGCGGGGGGGCAGAGACCCAGTACTTC. Amino acid sequence: CASSDGGGAETQYF.

V gene TRBV19 combines with J gene TRBJ2-3; tentatively, D is TRBD1 (6 bases). From germline, CDR1 is LNHDA and CDR2 SQIVND (reference sequence). There are 16 residues in the CDR3. Trimming shortened V by 5 bases and J by 0 bases, and 15 bases separated the two germline ends. The CDR3 protein is CASSLGAVASTDTQYF. DNA of the CDR3: TGTGCCAGTAGTTTGGGGGCCGTTGCAAGCACAGATACGCAGTATTTT.

The rearrangement links TRBV5-1 to TRBJ1-1, with 7 bases matching TRBD1. V was pared by 7 bases and J by 2 bases, with 11 bases of the junction left unmatched. From germline, CDR1 is SGHRS and CDR2 YFSETQ. This CDR3 has 15 residues. The CDR3 loop is CASQGTATYNTEAFF. As DNA, the CDR3 is TGCGCCAGCCAAGGGACAGCGACCTACAACACTGAAGCTTTCTTT.

V usage is TRBV7-6 and J usage is TRBJ1-1, with 7 nucleotides matching TRBD1. Germline CDR1 reads SGHVS; CDR2 reads FNYEAQ. This CDR3 has 16 residues. Germline trimming cut 1 base from V and 1 base from J; bases unmatched to any gene: 6. The CDR3, as DNA: TGTGCCAGCAGCTTAGGGGCAGGGGGTTCGAACACTGAAGCTTTCTTT. It encodes CASSLGAGGSNTEAFF.

The chain carries TRBV5-1 and TRBJ1-2, with 9 bases aligning to TRBD1. Looked up from germline, CDR1 is SGHRS and CDR2 is YFSETQ. V shed 2 bases, J shed 2 bases, and the junction held 4 bases outside the gene matches. The length of the CDR3 is 15 residues. Here the CDR3 DNA reads TGCGCCAGCAGCTTTGGGGACAGGGAAAACTATGGCTACACCTTC. It codes for CASSFGDRENYGYTF.

This sequence joins TRBV5-6 and TRBJ2-4; 11 positions agree with TRBD2. Unmatched junction bases numbered 7, after V lost 0 bases and J lost 8 bases. The CDR3 loop spans 16 amino acids. Germline CDR1 SGHDT, CDR2 YYEEEE. The CDR3 DNA is TGTGCCAGCAGCTTGGGGCTAGCGGGGGGATATGACATTCAGTACTTC. This translates into CASSLGLAGGYDIQYF.

The genes are TRBV12-5 and TRBJ2-7; a possible D gene is TRBD2 (5 bases). This CDR3 contains 13 residues. Looked up from germline, CDR1 is LGHNT and CDR2 is FRNRAP. V lost 5 bases and J lost 3, with 11 bases in between. The CDR3 nucleotides read TGTGCTAGTGGTCTACCGGGAAGCTACGAGCAGTACTTC. It is translated as CASGLPGSYEQYF.